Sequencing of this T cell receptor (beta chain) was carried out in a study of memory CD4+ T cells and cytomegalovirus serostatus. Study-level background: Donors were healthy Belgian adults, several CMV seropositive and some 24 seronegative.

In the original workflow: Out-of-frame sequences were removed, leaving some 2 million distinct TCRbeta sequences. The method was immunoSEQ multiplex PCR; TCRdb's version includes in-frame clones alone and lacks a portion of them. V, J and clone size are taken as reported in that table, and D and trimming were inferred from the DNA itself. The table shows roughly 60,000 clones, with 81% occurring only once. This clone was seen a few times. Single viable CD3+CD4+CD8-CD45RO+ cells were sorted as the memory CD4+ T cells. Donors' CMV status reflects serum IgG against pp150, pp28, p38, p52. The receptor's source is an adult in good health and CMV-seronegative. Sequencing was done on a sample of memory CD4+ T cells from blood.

DNA for the CDR3: TGCAGCGCCGCGCTAGGGACAGCAAGCAATCAGCCCCAGCATTTT. This encodes CSAALGTASNQPQHF. The rearrangement uses TRBV29-1 and TRBJ1-5; 7 nucleotides agree with TRBD1. Germline-derived CDR1 and CDR2 are SQVTM and ANQGSEA. This CDR3 has 15 amino acids. V shed 7 bases and J 1 base; nucleotides not matched to a gene: 10.